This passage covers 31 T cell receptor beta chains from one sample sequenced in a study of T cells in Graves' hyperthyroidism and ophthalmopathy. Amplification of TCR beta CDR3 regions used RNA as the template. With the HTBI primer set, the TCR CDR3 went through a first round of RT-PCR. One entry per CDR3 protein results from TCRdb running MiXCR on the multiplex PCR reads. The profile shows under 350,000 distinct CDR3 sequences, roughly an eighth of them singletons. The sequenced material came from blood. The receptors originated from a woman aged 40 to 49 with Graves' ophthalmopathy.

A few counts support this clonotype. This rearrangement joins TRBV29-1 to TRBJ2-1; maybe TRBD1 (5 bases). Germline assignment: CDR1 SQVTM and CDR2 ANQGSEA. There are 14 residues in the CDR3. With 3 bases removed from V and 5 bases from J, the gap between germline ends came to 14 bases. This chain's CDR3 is CSVERRRTNNEQFF. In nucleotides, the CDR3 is TGCAGCGTTGAGCGCCGCAGGACAAACAATGAGCAGTTCTTC.

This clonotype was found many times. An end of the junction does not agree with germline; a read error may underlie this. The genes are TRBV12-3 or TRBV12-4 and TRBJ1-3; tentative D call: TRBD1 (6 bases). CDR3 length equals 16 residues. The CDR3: CACSQPGTQFGNTIYF. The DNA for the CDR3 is TGTGCCTGCAGCCAACCCGGGACACAGTTTGGAAACACCATATATTTT.

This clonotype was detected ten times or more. CDR3 nucleotides: TGTGCCAGTTCTTGGAGCGGAAATCAGCCCCAGCATTTT. Translating gives CASSWSGNQPQHF. This chain joins TRBV2 and TRBJ1-5; no firm D call. The CDR3 covers 13 residues. Germline lookup yields CDR1 SNHLY and CDR2 FYNNEI. Trimming removed 9 bases at V and 4 bases at J, with 13 bases between.

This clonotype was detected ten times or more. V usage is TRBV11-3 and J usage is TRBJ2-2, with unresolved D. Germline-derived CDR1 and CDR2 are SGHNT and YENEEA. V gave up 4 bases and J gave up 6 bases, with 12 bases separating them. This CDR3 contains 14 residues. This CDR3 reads CASSSLGQPGELFF. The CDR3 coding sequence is TGTGCCAGCAGCTCGCTGGGCCAGCCCGGGGAGCTGTTTTTT.

In DNA form, the CDR3 reads TGTGCCAGCAGTTCCTGGCAACAGGGGGCGGGGAACTATGGCTACACCTTC. Protein: CASSSWQQGAGNYGYTF. This chain joins TRBV28 and TRBJ1-2, with TRBD1 matching over 9 bases. Trimming took 4 bases from V and 2 from J; bases not matched to a gene: 11. This CDR3 spans 17 amino acids. Germline CDR1 is MDHEN and CDR2 is SYDVKM.

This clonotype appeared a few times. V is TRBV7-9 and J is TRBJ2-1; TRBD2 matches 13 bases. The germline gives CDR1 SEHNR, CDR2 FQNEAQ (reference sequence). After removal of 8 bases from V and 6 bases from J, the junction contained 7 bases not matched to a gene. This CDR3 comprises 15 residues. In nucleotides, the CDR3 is TGTGCCAGCGGCTCAGGACTAGCGGGAGTCAATGAGCAGTTCTTC. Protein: CASGSGLAGVNEQFF.

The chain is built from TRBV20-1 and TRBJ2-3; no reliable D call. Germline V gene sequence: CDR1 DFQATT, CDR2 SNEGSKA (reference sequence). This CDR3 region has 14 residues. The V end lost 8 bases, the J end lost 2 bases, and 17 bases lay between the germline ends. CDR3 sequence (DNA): TGCAGTACGGTAGGAGATAGCTTCACAGATACGCAGTATTTT. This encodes CSTVGDSFTDTQYF.

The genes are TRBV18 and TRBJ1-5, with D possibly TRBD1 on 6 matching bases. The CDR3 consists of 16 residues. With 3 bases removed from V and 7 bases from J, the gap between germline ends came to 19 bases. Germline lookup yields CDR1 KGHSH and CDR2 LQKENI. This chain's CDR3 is CASSPRQDSVGQPQHF. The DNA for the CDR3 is TGTGCCAGCTCACCCCGACAGGACTCGGTTGGACAGCCCCAGCATTTT.

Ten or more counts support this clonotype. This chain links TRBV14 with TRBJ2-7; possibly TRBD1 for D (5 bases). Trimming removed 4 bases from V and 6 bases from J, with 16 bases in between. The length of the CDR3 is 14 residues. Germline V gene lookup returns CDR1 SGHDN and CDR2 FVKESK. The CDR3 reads CASSRRTYVTEQYF. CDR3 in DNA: TGTGCCAGCAGCCGACGGACATACGTTACCGAGCAGTACTTC.

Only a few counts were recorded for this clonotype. CDR3 sequence: CASSLAGRTFGQYF. The CDR3 nucleotides are TGTGCCAGCAGCTTAGCGGGTCGGACTTTCGGGCAGTACTTC. The chain links TRBV7-9 to TRBJ2-7, with D possibly matching TRBD2 (5 bases). This CDR3 is 14 amino acids long. V lost 0 bases and J 9 bases, leaving 15 bases between the germline ends. Germline V gene sequence: CDR1 SEHNR, CDR2 FQNEAQ (reference sequence).

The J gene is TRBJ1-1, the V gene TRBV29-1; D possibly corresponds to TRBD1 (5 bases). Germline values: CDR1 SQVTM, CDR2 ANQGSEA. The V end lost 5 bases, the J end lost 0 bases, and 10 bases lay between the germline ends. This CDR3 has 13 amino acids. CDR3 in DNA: TGCAGCGTTTTAGGGGAGTTGAACACTGAAGCTTTCTTT. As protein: CSVLGELNTEAFF.

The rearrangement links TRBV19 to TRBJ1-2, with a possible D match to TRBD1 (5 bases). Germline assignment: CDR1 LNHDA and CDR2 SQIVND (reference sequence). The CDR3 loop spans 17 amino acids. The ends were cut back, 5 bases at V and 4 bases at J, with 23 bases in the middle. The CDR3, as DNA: TGTGCCAGTAGTCCTACTTCCTTGCGGGGCGGCATCTATGGCTACACCTTC. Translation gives CASSPTSLRGGIYGYTF.

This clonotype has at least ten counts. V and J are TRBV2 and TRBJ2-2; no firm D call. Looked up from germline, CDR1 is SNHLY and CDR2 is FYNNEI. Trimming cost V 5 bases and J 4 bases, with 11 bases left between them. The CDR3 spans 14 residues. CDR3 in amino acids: CASSLTRVTGELFF. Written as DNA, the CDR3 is TGTGCCAGCAGTTTGACCCGGGTCACCGGGGAGCTGTTTTTT. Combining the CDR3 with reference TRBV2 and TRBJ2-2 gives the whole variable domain EPEVTQTPSHQVTQMGQEVILRCVPISNHLYFYWYRQILGQKVEFLVSFYNNEISEKSEIFDDQFSVERPDGSNFTLKIRSTKLEDSAMYFCASSLTRVTGELFFGEGSRLTVL.

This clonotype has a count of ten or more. The CDR3 reads CASGSGAVTGELFF. The CDR3 DNA reads TGTGCCAGTGGGAGTGGGGCCGTCACCGGGGAGCTGTTTTTT. The V gene is TRBV12-3 or TRBV12-4, the J gene TRBJ2-2; TRBD1 or TRBD2 may be the D gene (5 bases each). With 9 bases removed from V and 4 bases from J, the gap between germline ends came to 15 bases. CDR3 length: 14 amino acids.

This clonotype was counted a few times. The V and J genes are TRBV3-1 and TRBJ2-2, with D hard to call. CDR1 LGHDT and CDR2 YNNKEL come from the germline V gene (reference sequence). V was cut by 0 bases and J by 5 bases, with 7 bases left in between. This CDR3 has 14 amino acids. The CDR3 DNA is TGTGCCAGCAGCCAAGATGGAAGGACCGGGGAGCTGTTTTTT. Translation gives CASSQDGRTGELFF.

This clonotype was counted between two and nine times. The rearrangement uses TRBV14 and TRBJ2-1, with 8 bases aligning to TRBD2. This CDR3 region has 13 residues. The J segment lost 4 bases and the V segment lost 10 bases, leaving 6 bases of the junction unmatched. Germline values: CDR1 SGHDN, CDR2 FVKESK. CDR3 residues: CATATSGYNEQFF. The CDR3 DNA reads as TGTGCCACCGCCACTAGCGGATACAATGAGCAGTTCTTC.

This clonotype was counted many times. CDR3 loop: CSVVRGTEAFF. CDR3 nucleotides: TGCAGCGTGGTCAGGGGGACTGAAGCTTTCTTT. This chain connects TRBV29-1 to TRBJ1-1; 7 bases agree with TRBD1. Germline CDR1 and CDR2: SQVTM and ANQGSEA. CDR3 length equals 11 residues. V was clipped by 6 bases and J by 5 bases; unmatched bases: 3. Variable domain in full (rest from reference TRBV29-1 and TRBJ1-1): SAVISQKPSRDICQRGTSLTIQCQVDSQVTMMFWYRQQPGQSLTLIATANQGSEATYESGFVIDKFPISRPNLTFSTLTVSNMSPEDSSIYLCSVVRGTEAFFGQGTRLTVV.

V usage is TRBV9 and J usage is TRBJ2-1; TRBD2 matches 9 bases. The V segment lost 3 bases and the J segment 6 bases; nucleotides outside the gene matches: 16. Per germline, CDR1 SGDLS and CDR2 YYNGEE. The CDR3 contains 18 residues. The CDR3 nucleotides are TGTGCCAGCAGCGACCCCTGGGGAGGTGGGCGGGAGGGCAATGAGCAGTTCTTC. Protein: CASSDPWGGGREGNEQFF.

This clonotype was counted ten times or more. CDR3 sequence reads: CASSAGIGQHEQYF. The CDR3 DNA is TGCGCCAGCAGTGCGGGCATCGGGCAACACGAGCAGTACTTC. The genes are TRBV10-2 and TRBJ2-7, with D unresolved. The CDR3 sequence is 14 residues long. CDR1 and CDR2 from the germline V gene are WSHSY and SAAADI. Trimming took off 4 bases at V and 5 bases at J, with 15 bases between the two ends.

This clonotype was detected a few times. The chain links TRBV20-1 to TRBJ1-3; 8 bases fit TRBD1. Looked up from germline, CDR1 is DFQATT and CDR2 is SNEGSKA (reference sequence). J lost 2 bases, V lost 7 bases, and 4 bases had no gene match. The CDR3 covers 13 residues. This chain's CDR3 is CSVADRAGNTIYF. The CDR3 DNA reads TGCAGTGTCGCGGACAGGGCTGGAAACACCATATATTTT.

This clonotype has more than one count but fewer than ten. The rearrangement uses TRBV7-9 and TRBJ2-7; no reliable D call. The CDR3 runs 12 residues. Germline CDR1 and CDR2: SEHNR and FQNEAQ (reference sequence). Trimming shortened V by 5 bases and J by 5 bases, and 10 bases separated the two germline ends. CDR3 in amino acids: CASSRAWDEQYF. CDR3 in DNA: TGTGCCAGCAGCCGGGCTTGGGACGAGCAGTACTTC.

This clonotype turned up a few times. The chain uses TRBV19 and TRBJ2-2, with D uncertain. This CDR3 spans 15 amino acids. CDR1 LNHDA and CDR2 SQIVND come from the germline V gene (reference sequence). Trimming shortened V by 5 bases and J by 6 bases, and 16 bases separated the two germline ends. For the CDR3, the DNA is TGTGCCAGTAGTTCTTCCGACGGATACTCCGGGGAGCTGTTTTTT. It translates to CASSSSDGYSGELFF.

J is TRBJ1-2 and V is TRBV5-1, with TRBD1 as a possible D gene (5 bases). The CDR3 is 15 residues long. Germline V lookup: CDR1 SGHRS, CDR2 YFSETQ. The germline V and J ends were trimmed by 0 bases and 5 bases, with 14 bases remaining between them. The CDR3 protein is CASSLEVGGGYGYTF. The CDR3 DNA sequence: TGCGCCAGCAGCTTGGAAGTCGGTGGGGGGTATGGCTACACCTTC.

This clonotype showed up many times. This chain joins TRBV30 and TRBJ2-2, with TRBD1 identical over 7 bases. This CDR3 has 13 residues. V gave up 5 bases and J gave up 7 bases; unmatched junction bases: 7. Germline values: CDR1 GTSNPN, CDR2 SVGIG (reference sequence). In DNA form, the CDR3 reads TGTGCCTGGGAGACAGGGTCGAGCGGGGAGCTGTTTTTT. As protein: CAWETGSSGELFF.

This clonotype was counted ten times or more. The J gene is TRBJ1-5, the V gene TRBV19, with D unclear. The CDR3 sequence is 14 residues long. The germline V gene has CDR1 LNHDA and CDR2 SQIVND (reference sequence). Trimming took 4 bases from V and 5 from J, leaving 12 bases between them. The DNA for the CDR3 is TGTGCCAGTAGTACGCAGCCCGTTGATCAGCCCCAGCATTTT. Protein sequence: CASSTQPVDQPQHF.

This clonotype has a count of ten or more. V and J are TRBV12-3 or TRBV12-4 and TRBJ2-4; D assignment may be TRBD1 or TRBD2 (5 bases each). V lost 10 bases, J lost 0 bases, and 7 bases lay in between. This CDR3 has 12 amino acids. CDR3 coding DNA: TGTGCCATTGGGGGAGCCAAAAACATTCAGTACTTC. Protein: CAIGGAKNIQYF.

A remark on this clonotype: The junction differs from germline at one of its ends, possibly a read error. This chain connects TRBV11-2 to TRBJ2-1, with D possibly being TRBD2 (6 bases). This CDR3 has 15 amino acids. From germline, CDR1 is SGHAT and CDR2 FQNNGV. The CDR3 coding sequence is TGTGCCAGCAGCTTGGGGGGATCCGATTGGAATGAGCAGCTCTTC. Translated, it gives CASSLGGSDWNEQLF.

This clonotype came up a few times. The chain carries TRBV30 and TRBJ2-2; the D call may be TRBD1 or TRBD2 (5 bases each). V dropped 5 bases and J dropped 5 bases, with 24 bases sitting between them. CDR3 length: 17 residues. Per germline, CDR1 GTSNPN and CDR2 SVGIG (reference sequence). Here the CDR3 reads CAWDPGLGETWTGELFF. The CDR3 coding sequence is TGTGCCTGGGACCCGGGCCTGGGGGAGACTTGGACCGGGGAGCTGTTTTTT.

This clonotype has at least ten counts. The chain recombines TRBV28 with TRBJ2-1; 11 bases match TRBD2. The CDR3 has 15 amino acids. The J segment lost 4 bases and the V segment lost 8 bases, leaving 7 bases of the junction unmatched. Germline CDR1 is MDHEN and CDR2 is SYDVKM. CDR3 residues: CASEASGRIYNEQFF. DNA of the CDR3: TGTGCCAGCGAGGCTAGCGGGAGGATTTACAATGAGCAGTTCTTC.

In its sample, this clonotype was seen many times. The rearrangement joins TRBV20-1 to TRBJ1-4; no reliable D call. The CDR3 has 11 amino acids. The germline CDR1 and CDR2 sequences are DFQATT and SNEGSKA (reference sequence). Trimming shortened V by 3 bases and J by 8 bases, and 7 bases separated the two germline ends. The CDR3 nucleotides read TGCAGTGCTAGCCGGAGAGAAAAACTGTTTTTT. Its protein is CSASRREKLFF.

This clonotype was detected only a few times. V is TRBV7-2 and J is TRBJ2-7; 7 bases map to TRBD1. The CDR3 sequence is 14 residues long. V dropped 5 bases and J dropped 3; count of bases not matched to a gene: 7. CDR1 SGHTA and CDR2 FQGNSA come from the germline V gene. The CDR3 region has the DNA TGTGCCAGCAGCCCCCGGGACAGTATCTACGAGCAGTACTTC. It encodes CASSPRDSIYEQYF.